These 23 T cell receptor beta chains were all obtained from the same sample, sequenced in a study of CD8 T cells in Susac syndrome. Reverse transcription of roughly 0.45 to 1 ug RNA used random hexamers. TCRdb reanalysed the immunoSEQ multiplex PCR reads using MiXCR and keeps one entry per CDR3 protein. The sample carries 150,000 to 200,000 distinct CDR3 sequences, around 95% recorded once. The sample consisted of CD4+ T cells from PBMCs. The receptors come from a human donor in good health.

A word on this clonotype: At one end the junction does not follow the germline gene, possibly because of a read error. The V call is TRBV7-2, the J call TRBJ2-5; D might be TRBD1 or TRBD2, each matching 5 bases. Germline CDR1 and CDR2: SGHTA and FQGNSA. The CDR3 consists of 15 residues. The CDR3 sequence is CASSPSSGTQKTQYF. The CDR3 DNA sequence: TGTGCCAGCAGTCCTTCTTCCGGGACCCAAAAGACCCAGTACTTC. Looking up the rest from reference TRBV7-2 and TRBJ2-5 gives the full variable domain: GAGVSQSPSNKVTEKGKDVELRCDPISGHTALYWYRQSLGQGLEFLIYFQGNSAPDKSGLPSDRFSAERTGGSVSTLTIQRTQQEDSAVYLCASSPSSGTQKTQYFGPGTRLLVL.

The rearrangement links TRBV7-3 to TRBJ1-6; no definite D call. Trimming shortened V by 0 bases and J by 10 bases, and 7 bases separated the two germline ends. The CDR3 has 13 residues. Looked up from germline, CDR1 is SGHTA and CDR2 is FQGTGA. CDR3 residues: CASSLTLESPLHF. DNA for the CDR3: TGTGCCAGCAGCTTAACGTTGGAGTCACCCCTCCACTTT.

In its sample, this clonotype was seen once. The chain recombines TRBV29-1 with TRBJ2-5; 9 bases agree with TRBD1. V shed 7 bases, J shed 4 bases, and the junction held 4 bases outside the gene matches. This CDR3 is built from 12 residues. CDR1 and CDR2 from the germline V gene are SQVTM and ANQGSEA. Here the CDR3 reads CSAGQGSETQYF. The CDR3, as DNA: TGCAGCGCCGGACAGGGGTCAGAGACCCAGTACTTC.

This sequence joins TRBV14 and TRBJ1-4, with D perhaps matching TRBD1 (5 bases). Deletions cut 3 bases from V and 10 bases from J, with 15 bases between. CDR3 size: 14 residues. In germline, CDR1 is SGHDN, CDR2 FVKESK. In nucleotides, the CDR3 is TGTGCCAGCAGCCACGGGGGAGAAAGGCGAAAACTGTTTTTT. This encodes CASSHGGERRKLFF.

Only one count was recorded for this clonotype. The rearrangement uses TRBV20-1 and TRBJ1-5, with TRBD1 as a possible D gene (5 bases). V lost 3 bases to trimming and J lost 0 bases, with 15 bases between them. The germline V gene has CDR1 DFQATT and CDR2 SNEGSKA (reference sequence). The CDR3 extends over 16 amino acids. CDR3 coding DNA: TGCAGTGCTAGGTCTGGGGGGACGAATAGCAATCAGCCCCAGCATTTT. Protein sequence: CSARSGGTNSNQPQHF.

The V gene is TRBV6-6, the J gene TRBJ2-5, with 8 bases lining up with TRBD2. The CDR3 length is 13 residues. J gave up 3 bases and V 6 bases, and 3 bases lay outside the gene matches. Germline CDR1 is MNHNY and CDR2 is SVGAGI (reference sequence). CDR3: CASRNSGEETQYF. CDR3 nucleotides: TGTGCCAGCAGAAATAGCGGGGAAGAGACCCAGTACTTC.

The gene calls are TRBV19 and TRBJ1-2, with unresolved D. V gave up 2 bases and J gave up 4 bases, with 17 bases separating them. The CDR3 is 16 amino acids. The germline V gene has CDR1 LNHDA and CDR2 SQIVND (reference sequence). The CDR3 sequence is CASSINMAEQGYGYTF. The CDR3, as DNA: TGTGCCAGTAGTATAAATATGGCAGAACAAGGCTATGGCTACACCTTC.

The rearrangement joins TRBV29-1 to TRBJ1-2; D unclear. Germline values: CDR1 SQVTM, CDR2 ANQGSEA. Trimming removed 4 bases at V and 2 bases at J, with 5 bases between. The CDR3 runs 11 residues. CDR3 region: CSVGLNYGYTF. CDR3 coding DNA: TGCAGCGTTGGGCTCAACTATGGCTACACCTTC.

The chain combines TRBV20-1 with TRBJ1-1; TRBD1 is a possible D gene (5 bases). This CDR3 is 14 amino acids long. Deletions cut 0 bases from V and 1 base from J, with 9 bases between. The germline CDR1 and CDR2 sequences are DFQATT and SNEGSKA (reference sequence). CDR3 coding DNA: TGCAGTGCTAGAGAGCATGGGGGGAACACTGAAGCTTTCTTT. As protein: CSAREHGGNTEAFF.

This clonotype was observed once. J is TRBJ2-5 and V is TRBV24-1; perhaps D is TRBD1 or TRBD2 (5 bases each). Trimming pared 4 bases from V and 5 bases from J, leaving 13 bases between. CDR3 length: 14 residues. The germline CDR1 and CDR2 sequences are KGHDR and SFDVKD. The CDR3 nucleotides are TGTGCCACCAGTGAGGGGATTGAGGGGGAGACCCAGTACTTC. It translates to CATSEGIEGETQYF.

The genes are TRBV2 and TRBJ1-6, with D tentatively TRBD1 (6 bases). Trimming left V 4 bases short and J 10 bases short, with 14 bases between. The germline CDR1 and CDR2 sequences are SNHLY and FYNNEI. The CDR3 contains 14 residues. As DNA, the CDR3 is TGTGCCAGCAGTGGGGCGGCAGGGGACTCACCCCTCCACTTT. Translated, it gives CASSGAAGDSPLHF.

The genes are TRBV20-1 and TRBJ2-1, with TRBD2 as a possible D gene (5 bases). The CDR3 contains 11 residues. The V and J ends lost 5 bases and 9 bases respectively, with 11 bases between them. The germline gives CDR1 DFQATT, CDR2 SNEGSKA (reference sequence). The CDR3 loop reads CSADDYSEQFF. In DNA, the CDR3 is TGCAGTGCTGATGACTATAGTGAGCAGTTCTTC.

This rearrangement joins TRBV5-1 to TRBJ2-5, with TRBD2 matching over 10 bases. The CDR3 length is 15 residues. Losses at the gene ends were 2 bases for V and 5 bases for J; bases not matched to a gene: 6. CDR1 and CDR2 from the germline V gene are SGHRS and YFSETQ. CDR3 sequence (DNA): TGCGCCAGCAGCTTAGCGGGGGGGCATTATGAGACCCAGTACTTC. It specifies CASSLAGGHYETQYF.

V gene TRBV3-1 combines with J gene TRBJ2-4; the match to TRBD1 covers 7 bases. J gave up 4 bases and V 3 bases, and 6 bases lay outside the gene matches. The germline CDR1 and CDR2 sequences are LGHDT and YNNKEL (reference sequence). The CDR3 sequence is 15 residues long. CDR3 sequence: CASSHPGTAKNIQYF. In DNA form, the CDR3 reads TGTGCCAGCAGCCACCCCGGGACAGCTAAAAACATTCAGTACTTC.

The chain recombines TRBV7-9 with TRBJ1-5, with D possibly being TRBD1 (5 bases). Trimming shortened V by 5 bases and J by 6 bases, and 8 bases separated the two germline ends. The CDR3 is made up of 12 amino acids. Germline values: CDR1 SEHNR, CDR2 FQNEAQ (reference sequence). Here the CDR3 DNA reads TGTGCCAGCAGCACGGGACCTCAGCCCCAGCATTTT. Amino acid sequence: CASSTGPQPQHF.

V is TRBV28 and J is TRBJ2-7; D tentatively fits TRBD1 or TRBD2 (7 bases each). The CDR3 spans 18 residues. Germline-derived CDR1 and CDR2 are MDHEN and SYDVKM. Trimming stripped 4 bases from V and 4 bases from J, with 26 bases between. This CDR3 is CASSSPGGGGGAGYEQYF. The CDR3 coding sequence is TGTGCCAGCAGTTCCCCCGGAGGGGGCGGGGGCGCCGGATACGAGCAGTACTTC.

The rearrangement links TRBV18 to TRBJ2-7, with D uncertain. The germline V gene has CDR1 KGHSH and CDR2 LQKENI. This CDR3 region has 15 residues. Trimming left V 0 bases short and J 2 bases short, with 11 bases between. This CDR3 is CASSPPSGSTYEQYF. The CDR3, as DNA: TGTGCCAGCTCACCACCTTCCGGGTCCACCTACGAGCAGTACTTC.

This chain links TRBV5-1 with TRBJ2-6; possible D gene TRBD2, 5 bases. Germline CDR1 is SGHRS and CDR2 is YFSETQ. V was pared by 0 bases and J by 3 bases, with 13 bases between. The CDR3 sequence is 17 residues long. CDR3 region: CASSLAGLGSGANVLTF. The CDR3 coding sequence is TGCGCCAGCAGCTTGGCCGGGTTAGGGAGTGGGGCCAACGTCCTGACTTTC. The variable domain in full, completed from reference TRBV5-1 and TRBJ2-6, reads KAGVTQTPRYLIKTRGQQVTLSCSPISGHRSVSWYQQTPGQGLQFLFEYFSETQRNKGNFPGRFSGRQFSNSRSEMNVSTLELGDSALYLCASSLAGLGSGANVLTFGAGSRLTVL.

The V and J genes are TRBV3-1 and TRBJ2-7; D is undetermined. The CDR3 is 13 residues long. From germline, CDR1 is LGHDT and CDR2 YNNKEL (reference sequence). Trimming stripped 6 bases from V and 0 bases from J, with 9 bases between. The DNA of the CDR3 is TGTGCCAGCAGACGGACGGGCTCCTACGAGCAGTACTTC. Its protein product is CASRRTGSYEQYF.

The chain links TRBV20-1 to TRBJ2-3, with 7 bases fitting TRBD2. The CDR3 is 15 amino acids. Germline V gene data show CDR1 as DFQATT and CDR2 as SNEGSKA (reference sequence). With V trimmed by 3 bases and J by 2 bases, 8 bases remained unmatched. The CDR3 bases are TGCAGTGCTAGCTTCAGCGGGGAGTACACAGATACGCAGTATTTT. Amino acid sequence: CSASFSGEYTDTQYF.

The chain carries TRBV6-1 and TRBJ2-3; D might be TRBD2 (6 bases). Trimming cost V 10 bases and J 0 bases, with 14 bases left between them. CDR3 length: 14 residues. Germline values: CDR1 MNHNS, CDR2 SASEGT. CDR3 DNA sequence: TGTGCCACCCTGCTTGGGGGGAGCACAGATACGCAGTATTTT. This codes for CATLLGGSTDTQYF.

The V call is TRBV24-1, the J call TRBJ2-2; 7 bases agree with TRBD1. This CDR3 has 14 amino acids. With 3 bases clipped from V and 4 bases from J, the junction kept 1 base outside the gene matches. Germline lookup yields CDR1 KGHDR and CDR2 SFDVKD. CDR3 nucleotide sequence: TGTGCCACCAGTGATACAGGGGTCACCGGGGAGCTGTTTTTT. Its protein is CATSDTGVTGELFF.

This clonotype was recorded once. V usage is TRBV7-3 and J usage is TRBJ2-1, with D possibly called TRBD1 or TRBD2 (6 bases each). V shed 4 bases and J shed 7 bases, with 14 bases lying between them. Germline CDR1 and CDR2: SGHTA and FQGTGA. The CDR3 totals 14 residues. In DNA form, the CDR3 reads TGTGCCAGCAGCTCATCCGGGGGCCATAATGAGCAGTTCTTC. Protein product: CASSSSGGHNEQFF.